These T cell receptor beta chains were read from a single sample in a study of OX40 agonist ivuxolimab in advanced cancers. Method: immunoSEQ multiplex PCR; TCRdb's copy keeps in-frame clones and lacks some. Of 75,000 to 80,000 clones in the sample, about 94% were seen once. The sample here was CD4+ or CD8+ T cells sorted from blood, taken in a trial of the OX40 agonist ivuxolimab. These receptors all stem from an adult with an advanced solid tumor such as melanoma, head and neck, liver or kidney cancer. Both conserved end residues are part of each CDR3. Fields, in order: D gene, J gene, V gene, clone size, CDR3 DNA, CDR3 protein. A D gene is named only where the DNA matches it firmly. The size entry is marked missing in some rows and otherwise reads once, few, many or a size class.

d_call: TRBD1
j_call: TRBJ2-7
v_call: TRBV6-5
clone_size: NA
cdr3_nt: TGTGCCAGCAGTTACGGGGACAGGGGCTCCTACGAGCAGTACTTC
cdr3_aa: CASSYGDRGSYEQYF

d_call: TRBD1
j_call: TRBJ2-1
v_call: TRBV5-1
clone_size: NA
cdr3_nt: TGCGCCAGCAGCTGGACAGGGGCAAATGAGCAGTTCTTC
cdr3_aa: CASSWTGANEQFF

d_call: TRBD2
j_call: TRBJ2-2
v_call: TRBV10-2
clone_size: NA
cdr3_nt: TGCGCCAGCAGTTCCGGGACTAGCTTGACCGGGGAGCTGTTTTTT
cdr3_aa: CASSSGTSLTGELFF

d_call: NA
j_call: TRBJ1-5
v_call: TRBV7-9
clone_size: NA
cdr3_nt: TGTGCCAGCAGCCTCGACGGGGCTAACGGGCCCCAGCATTTT
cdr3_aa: CASSLDGANGPQHF

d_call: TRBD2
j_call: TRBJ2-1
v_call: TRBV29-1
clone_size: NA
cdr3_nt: TGCAGCGTTGAAGCCCCCCGACTAGCGGGAGGTACCCATGAGCAGTTCTTC
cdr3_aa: CSVEAPRLAGGTHEQFF

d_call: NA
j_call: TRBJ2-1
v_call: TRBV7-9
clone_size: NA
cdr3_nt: TGTGCCAGCAGCCTTTCGGCAAGAGGGCAGCCCGAGCAGTTCTTC
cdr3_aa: CASSLSARGQPEQFF

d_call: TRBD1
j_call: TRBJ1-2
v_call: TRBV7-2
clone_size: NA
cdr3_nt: TGTGCCAGCAGCCTGGGGACAGGGGACTATGGCTACACCTTC
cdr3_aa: CASSLGTGDYGYTF

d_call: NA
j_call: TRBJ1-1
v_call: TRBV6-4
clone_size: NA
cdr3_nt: TGTGCCAGCAGTGGAGGGACGTTCGCTGAAGCTTTCTTT
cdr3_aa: CASSGGTFAEAFF

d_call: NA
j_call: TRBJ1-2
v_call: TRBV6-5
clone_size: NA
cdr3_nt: TGTGCCAGCACCCAGGGTGGGCCGGTAGGTGGCTACACCTTC
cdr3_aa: CASTQGGPVGGYTF

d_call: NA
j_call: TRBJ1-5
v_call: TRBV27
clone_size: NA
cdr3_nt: TGTGCCAGCAGTTTAGGCGTCAAAAATCAGCCCCAGCATTTT
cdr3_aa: CASSLGVKNQPQHF

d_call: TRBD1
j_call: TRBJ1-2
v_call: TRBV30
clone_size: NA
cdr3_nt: TGTGCCTGGAGCCCGGGACAGGGGGTCTATGGCTACACCTTC
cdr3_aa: CAWSPGQGVYGYTF

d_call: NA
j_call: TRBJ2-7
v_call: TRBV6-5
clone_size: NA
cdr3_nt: TGTGCCAGCAGTTACTCGCAGGGTTGGGAGCAGTACTTC
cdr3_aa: CASSYSQGWEQYF

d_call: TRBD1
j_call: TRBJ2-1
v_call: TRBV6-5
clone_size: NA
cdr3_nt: TGTGCCAGCAGCCGACAGGGAAACAATGAGCAGTTCTTC
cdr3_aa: CASSRQGNNEQFF

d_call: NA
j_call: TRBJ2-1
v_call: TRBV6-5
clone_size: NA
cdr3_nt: TGTGCCAGCAGCCTTCAGGACTCTTACAATGAGCAGTTCTTC
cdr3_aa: CASSLQDSYNEQFF

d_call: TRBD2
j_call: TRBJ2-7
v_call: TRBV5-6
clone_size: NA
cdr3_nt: TGTGCCAGCAGCCCCGGGGAGGGACTGGCCTACGAGCAGTACTTC
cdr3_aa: CASSPGEGLAYEQYF

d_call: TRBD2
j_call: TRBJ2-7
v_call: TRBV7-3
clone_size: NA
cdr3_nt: TGTGCCAGCAGCTTACTAGCGGGAGCGTCCTACGAGCAGTACTTC
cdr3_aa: CASSLLAGASYEQYF

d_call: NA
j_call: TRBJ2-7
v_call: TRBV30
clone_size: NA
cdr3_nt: TGTGCCTGGAGTAGGGACGGAAGCTCCTACGAGCAGTACTTC
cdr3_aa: CAWSRDGSSYEQYF

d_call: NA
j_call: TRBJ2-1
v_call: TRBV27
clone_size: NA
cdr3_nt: TGTGCCAGCAGTCTTATACCCCTCGGGCTTGAGCAGTTCTTC
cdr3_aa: CASSLIPLGLEQFF

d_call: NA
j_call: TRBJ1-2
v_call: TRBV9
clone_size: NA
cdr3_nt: TGTGCCAGCAGCGTAGAAGGCGGGTATGGCTACACCTTC
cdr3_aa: CASSVEGGYGYTF

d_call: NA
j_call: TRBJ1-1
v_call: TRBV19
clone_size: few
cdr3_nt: TGTGCCGCTCGATGGGGCACTGAAGCTTTCTTT
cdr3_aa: CAARWGTEAFF

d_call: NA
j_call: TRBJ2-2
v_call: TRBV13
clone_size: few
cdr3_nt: TGTGCCAGCAGCTTCCGGACGGGGGAAGAGCTGTTTTTT
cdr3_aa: CASSFRTGEELFF

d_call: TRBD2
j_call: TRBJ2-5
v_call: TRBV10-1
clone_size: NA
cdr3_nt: TGCGCCAGCAGCCCGGGACTAGCGGTGCAAGAGACCCAGTACTTC
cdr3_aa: CASSPGLAVQETQYF

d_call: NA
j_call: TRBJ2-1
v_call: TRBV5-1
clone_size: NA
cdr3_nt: TGCGCCAGCAGCGCCCGGGACGGGAACAATGAGCAGTTCTTC
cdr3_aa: CASSARDGNNEQFF

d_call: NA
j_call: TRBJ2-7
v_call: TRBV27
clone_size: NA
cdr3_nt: TGTGCCAGCAGTTTAAGCCCCGCCAACGAGCAGTACTTC
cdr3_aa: CASSLSPANEQYF

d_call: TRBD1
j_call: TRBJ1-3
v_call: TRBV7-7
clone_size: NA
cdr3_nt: TGTGCTAGCAGCCAGCCTCGGACAGGGGTAGATGGAAACACCATATATTTT
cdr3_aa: CASSQPRTGVDGNTIYF

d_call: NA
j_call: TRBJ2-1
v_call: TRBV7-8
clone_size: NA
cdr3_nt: TGTGCCAGCAGCTTAGACTGGCAGGGAGTTGAGCAGTTCTTC
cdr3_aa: CASSLDWQGVEQFF

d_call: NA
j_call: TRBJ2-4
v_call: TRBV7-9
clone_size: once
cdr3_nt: TGTGCCAGCAGCCCCGGGAACATTCAGTACTTC
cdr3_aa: CASSPGNIQYF

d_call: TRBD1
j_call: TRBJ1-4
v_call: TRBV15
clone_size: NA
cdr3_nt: TGTGCCACCAGCAGAGTCCGACAGGGGGCTGAAAAACTGTTTTTT
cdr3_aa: CATSRVRQGAEKLFF

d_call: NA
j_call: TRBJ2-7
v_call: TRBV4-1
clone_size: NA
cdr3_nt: TGCGCCAGCAGCCAAGTTTTGGACGGCGCCTACGAGCAGTACTTC
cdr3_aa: CASSQVLDGAYEQYF

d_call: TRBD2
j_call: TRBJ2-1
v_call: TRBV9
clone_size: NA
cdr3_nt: TGTGCCAGCAGCGTAGTGGGACTAGTCGATGAGCAGTTCTTC
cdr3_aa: CASSVVGLVDEQFF

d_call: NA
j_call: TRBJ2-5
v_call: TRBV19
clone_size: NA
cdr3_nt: TGTGCCAGTAGTATAGCCTTCTCTTTCGGGGGCAGGGAGACCCAGTACTTC
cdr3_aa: CASSIAFSFGGRETQYF

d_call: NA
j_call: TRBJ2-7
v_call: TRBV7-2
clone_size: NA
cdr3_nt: TGTGCCAGCAGCTTAGACCGATCGGACTATTACGAGCAGTACTTC
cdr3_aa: CASSLDRSDYYEQYF

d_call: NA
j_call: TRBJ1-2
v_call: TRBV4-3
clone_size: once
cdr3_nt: TGCGCCAGCAGCCACTCCAGGGAGGCCTATGGCTACACCTTC
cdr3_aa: CASSHSREAYGYTF

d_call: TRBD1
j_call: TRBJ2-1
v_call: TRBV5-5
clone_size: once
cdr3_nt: TGTGCCAGCAGCCCGACAGGGGGCTACTACAATGAGCAGTTCTTC
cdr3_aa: CASSPTGGYYNEQFF

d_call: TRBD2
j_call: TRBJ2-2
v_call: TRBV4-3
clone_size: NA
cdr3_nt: TGCGCCAGCAGCCAAGGGACTAGCGGGAGGGCGAACACCGGGGAGCTGTTTTTT
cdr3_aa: CASSQGTSGRANTGELFF

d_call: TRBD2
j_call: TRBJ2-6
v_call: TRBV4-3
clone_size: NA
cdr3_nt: TGCGCCAGCAGCGACGGGGGGTACTCTGGGGCCAACGTCCTGACTTTC
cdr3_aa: CASSDGGYSGANVLTF

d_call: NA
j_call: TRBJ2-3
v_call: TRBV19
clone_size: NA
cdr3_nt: TGTGCCAGTAGTATAGGGACCGATACGCAGTATTTT
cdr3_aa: CASSIGTDTQYF

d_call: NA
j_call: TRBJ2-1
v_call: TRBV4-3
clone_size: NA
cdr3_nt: TGCGCCAGCAGCCAAGATCCCCCAAATGAGCAGTTCTTC
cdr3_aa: CASSQDPPNEQFF

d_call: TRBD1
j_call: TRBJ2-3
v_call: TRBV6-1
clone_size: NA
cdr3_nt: TGTGCCAGCAGTGAATCGACAGGGGGCAACACAGATACGCAGTATTTT
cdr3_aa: CASSESTGGNTDTQYF

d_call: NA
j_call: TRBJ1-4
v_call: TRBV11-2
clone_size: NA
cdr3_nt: TGTGCCAGCAGCTTAGGGGCAACTAATGAAAAACTGTTTTTT
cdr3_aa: CASSLGATNEKLFF

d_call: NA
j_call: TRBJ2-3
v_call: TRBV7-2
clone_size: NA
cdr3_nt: TGTGCCAGCAGCTTTAGCCGGCCAGATACGCAGTATTTT
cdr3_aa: CASSFSRPDTQYF

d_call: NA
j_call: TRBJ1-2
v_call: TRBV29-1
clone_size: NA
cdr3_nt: TGCAGCGTTGAAGATCCGGGGGGTCCTAACTATGGCTACACCTTC
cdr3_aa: CSVEDPGGPNYGYTF

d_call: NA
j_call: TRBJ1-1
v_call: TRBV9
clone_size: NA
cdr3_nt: TGTGCCAGCAGCGTAGTGCCCACGACCTTGAACACTGAAGCTTTCTTT
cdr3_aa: CASSVVPTTLNTEAFF

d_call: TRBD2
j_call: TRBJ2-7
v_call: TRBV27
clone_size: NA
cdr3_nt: TGTGCCAGCTCCTCTAGCGGGAGGGTGGACGAGCAGTACTTC
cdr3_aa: CASSSSGRVDEQYF

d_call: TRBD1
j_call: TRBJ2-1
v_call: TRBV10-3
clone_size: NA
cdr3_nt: TGTGCCATCAGTGACAGGGGGCTGGACAACAATGAGCAGTTCTTC
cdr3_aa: CAISDRGLDNNEQFF

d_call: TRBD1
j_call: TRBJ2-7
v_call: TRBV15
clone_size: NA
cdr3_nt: TGTGCCACCAGCAGAGACCGGACAGGGTACGCCTACGAGCAGTACTTC
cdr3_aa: CATSRDRTGYAYEQYF

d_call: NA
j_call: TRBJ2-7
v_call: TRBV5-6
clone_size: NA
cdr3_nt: TGTGCCAGCAGCCTACCCGGGACTTCCTCACGAGCGAACGAGCAGTACTTC
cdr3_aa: CASSLPGTSSRANEQYF

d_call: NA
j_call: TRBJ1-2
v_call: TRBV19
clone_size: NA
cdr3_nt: TGTGCCAGTACCTCCCCGGAGGGGTGGTGGGACTATGGCTACACCTTC
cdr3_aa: CASTSPEGWWDYGYTF

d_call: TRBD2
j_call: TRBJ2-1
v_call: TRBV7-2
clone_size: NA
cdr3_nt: TGTGCCAGCAGCTTAGTAAGTCATGCGGGAGGGAGCGATGAGCAGTTCTTC
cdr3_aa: CASSLVSHAGGSDEQFF

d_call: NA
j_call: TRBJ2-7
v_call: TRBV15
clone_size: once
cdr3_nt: TGTGCCACCAGCAGGGCTATCGGGGCGACCTACGAGCAGTACTTC
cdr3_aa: CATSRAIGATYEQYF

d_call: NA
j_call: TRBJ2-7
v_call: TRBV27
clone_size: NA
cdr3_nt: TGTGCCAGCAGTTTAAGGGGGAAAGCGGGGCAGTACTTC
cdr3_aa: CASSLRGKAGQYF

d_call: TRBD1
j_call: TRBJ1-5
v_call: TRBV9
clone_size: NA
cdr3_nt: TGTGCCAGCAGCCCCCTGCAGGGGGAGCCGAATCAGCCCCAGCATTTT
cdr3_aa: CASSPLQGEPNQPQHF

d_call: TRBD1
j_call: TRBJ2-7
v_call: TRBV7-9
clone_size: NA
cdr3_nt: TGTGCCAGCAGCCCGGGGACAGGGACCTACGAGCAGTACTTC
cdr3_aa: CASSPGTGTYEQYF

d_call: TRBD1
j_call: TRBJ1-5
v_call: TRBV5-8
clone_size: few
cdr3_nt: TGTGCCAGCAGCTCCGACAGGGGCAATCAGCCCCAGCATTTT
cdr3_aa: CASSSDRGNQPQHF

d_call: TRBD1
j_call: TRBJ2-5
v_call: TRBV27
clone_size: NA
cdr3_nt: TGTGCCAGCAGTTGGACAGGGGGCCAAGAGACCCAGTACTTC
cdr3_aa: CASSWTGGQETQYF

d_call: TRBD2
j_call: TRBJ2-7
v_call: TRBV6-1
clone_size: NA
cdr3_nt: TGTGCCAGCAGGTTACTAGCGGGGGTCTCCTACGAGCAGTACTTC
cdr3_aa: CASRLLAGVSYEQYF

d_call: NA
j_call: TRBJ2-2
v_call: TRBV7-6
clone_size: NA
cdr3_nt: TGTGCCAGCAGCTCAGGGGGTGGGGGGCCTCTCCCCGGGGAGCTGTTTTTT
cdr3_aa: CASSSGGGGPLPGELFF